Listed here are 23 T cell receptor beta chains from one sample, sequenced in a study of T cell clones after liver transplantation (dated 2019 in TCRdb). The library was prepared using the immunoSEQ multiplex PCR assay. TCRdb holds this immuneACCESS table with in-frame rearrangements only. Some clones are missing; in checked studies, unresolved V genes explain under half, and the rest has no known cause. The sample contains some 80,000 clones, over 80% of them found a single time. Together, the top ten hold about 0.45% of the sample. Sequencing was performed on CD4+ T cells from blood, taken 45 to 47 months after liver transplant. All receptors come from a human patient who received a liver transplant. Some T cells seen after a transplant may have their origin in the graft donor.

This rearrangement joins TRBV20-1 to TRBJ1-2; D is unclear. The length of the CDR3 is 9 residues. Germline V gene data show CDR1 as DFQATT and CDR2 as SNEGSKA (reference sequence). V dropped 2 bases and J dropped 7 bases, with 2 bases sitting between them. The CDR3 loop reads CSARFGYTF. CDR3 sequence (DNA): TGCAGTGCTAGATTTGGCTACACCTTC.

This sequence joins TRBV5-4 and TRBJ1-1; D is ambiguous. V lost 0 bases and J 2 bases, leaving 14 bases between the germline ends. CDR3 length: 16 residues. Germline lookup yields CDR1 SGHNT and CDR2 YYREEE (reference sequence). DNA for the CDR3: TGTGCCAGCAGCTTGGTAGGGCCCCAACGAAACACTGAAGCTTTCTTT. As protein: CASSLVGPQRNTEAFF. Drawing the rest from reference TRBV5-4 and TRBJ1-1, the complete variable domain is ETGVTQSPTHLIKTRGQQVTLRCSSQSGHNTVSWYQQALGQGPQFIFQYYREEENGRGNFPPRFSGLQFPNYSSELNVNALELDDSALYLCASSLVGPQRNTEAFFGQGTRLTVV.

A single count supports this clone. The rearrangement links TRBV9 to TRBJ2-7; D assignment may be TRBD1 or TRBD2 (5 bases each). V lost 4 bases to trimming and J lost 4 bases, with 18 bases between them. Germline CDR1 SGDLS, CDR2 YYNGEE. The CDR3 sequence is 15 residues long. The CDR3 region is CASSHQGGHEYEQYF. CDR3 in DNA: TGTGCCAGCAGCCACCAAGGAGGACATGAATACGAGCAGTACTTC.

The genes are TRBV6-5 and TRBJ2-7; 9 nucleotides align to TRBD1. Germline CDR1 and CDR2: MNHEY and SVGAGI. Trimming removed 2 bases from V and 3 bases from J; junction bases left unmatched: 5. This CDR3 region has 15 residues. The CDR3 region is CASSYRTGGNYEQYF. The DNA for the CDR3 is TGTGCCAGCAGTTACCGCACAGGGGGCAACTACGAGCAGTACTTC.

This clone has just a few counts. Other DNA sequences within the sample encode an identical CDR3. The CDR3 DNA reads as TGCGCCAGCAGCCAACCAAGGAGCTCTGGAAACACCATATATTTT. Amino acids: CASSQPRSSGNTIYF. This sequence joins TRBV4-1 and TRBJ1-3; D not certain. CDR1 and CDR2 (germline): MGHRA, YSYEKL. V dropped 2 bases and J dropped 0 bases, with 8 bases sitting between them. The CDR3 totals 15 residues.

V and J are TRBV4-1 and TRBJ2-1; 13 bases are a match to TRBD2. The germline V gene encodes CDR1 MGHRA and CDR2 YSYEKL. The V segment lost 6 bases and the J segment 5 bases; nucleotides outside the gene matches: 4. The length of the CDR3 is 15 residues. The CDR3 sequence: CASRKGLAGNNEQFF. CDR3 sequence (DNA): TGCGCCAGCAGGAAGGGACTAGCGGGAAACAATGAGCAGTTCTTC.

This clone was recorded once. The V gene is TRBV9, the J gene TRBJ1-2, with 7 bases fitting TRBD1. Trimming at V came to 1 base and at J to 6 bases, leaving 6 bases not matched to a gene. CDR3 length: 14 amino acids. The germline CDR1 and CDR2 sequences are SGDLS and YYNGEE. DNA for the CDR3: TGTGCCAGCAGCGTAAGAGACAGGGTACATGGCTACACCTTC. Protein sequence: CASSVRDRVHGYTF.

This rearrangement joins TRBV5-4 to TRBJ2-3, with TRBD1 matching over 7 bases. V dropped 0 bases and J dropped 8; count of bases not matched to a gene: 15. CDR1 and CDR2 from the germline V gene are SGHNT and YYREEE (reference sequence). This CDR3 contains 17 residues. The CDR3 here is CASSLGVTGASGGTQYF. The CDR3 DNA reads TGTGCCAGCAGCTTGGGCGTTACAGGGGCGTCCGGCGGTACGCAGTATTTT.

The V gene is TRBV18, the J gene TRBJ1-2, with 8 nucleotides matching TRBD1. The junction had 6 bases not matched to a gene; V was cut back by 6 bases and J by 0 bases. This CDR3 is 15 amino acids long. Germline values: CDR1 KGHSH, CDR2 LQKENI. The CDR3 loop is CASSPDRASNYGYTF. CDR3 in DNA: TGTGCCAGCTCCCCGGACAGGGCATCTAACTATGGCTACACCTTC.

The chain combines TRBV25-1 with TRBJ2-3; TRBD2 agrees at 9 bases. The CDR3 has 16 amino acids. The germline CDR1 and CDR2 sequences are MGHDK and SYGVNS. V dropped 6 bases and J dropped 6; count of bases not matched to a gene: 13. The CDR3 loop reads CASRSEREEEVDTQYF. The CDR3 DNA sequence: TGTGCCAGCAGGTCCGAGCGGGAGGAGGAGGTGGATACGCAGTATTTT.

The chain joins TRBV5-5 to TRBJ1-2, with 7 bases matching TRBD1. The germline gives CDR1 SGHKS, CDR2 YYEKEE (reference sequence). The CDR3 contains 15 residues. The ends lost 2 bases at V and 4 bases at J; junction bases unmatched: 8. The CDR3 sequence: CASSFRRDSIYGYTF. The CDR3 DNA reads TGTGCCAGCAGCTTTAGAAGGGACAGTATCTATGGCTACACCTTC.

As concerns this clone: The same CDR3 arises from other DNA sequences in this sample as well. The CDR3 here is CASSRDSYGYTF. In nucleotides, the CDR3 is TGTGCCAGCAGCAGGGACAGCTATGGCTACACCTTC. The chain links TRBV5-4 to TRBJ1-2, with 7 bases that match TRBD1. This CDR3 region has 12 residues. CDR1 is SGHNT, CDR2 YYREEE, per germline (reference sequence). V lost 4 bases and J lost 4; bases outside the gene matches: 1.

The chain links TRBV7-2 to TRBJ2-6; no clear D. Germline CDR1 and CDR2: SGHTA and FQGNSA. Trimming shortened V by 2 bases and J by 2 bases, and 13 bases separated the two germline ends. The CDR3 has 17 amino acids. CDR3 sequence reads: CASSLSEGRTGANVLTF. DNA of the CDR3: TGTGCCAGCAGCTTATCAGAAGGTCGTACTGGGGCCAACGTCCTGACTTTC.

Only a few counts were recorded for this clone. At one boundary the junction diverges from the germline segment, which might be a read error. The V gene is TRBV7-7, the J gene TRBJ2-1; no clear D. The CDR3 is 15 residues long. CDR1 and CDR2 from the germline V gene are SSHAT and FNYEAQ (reference sequence). The CDR3 protein is CASSSDPSSYNEQFF. The DNA of the CDR3 is TGTGCTAGCAGCTCGGACCCGAGCTCCTACAATGAGCAGTTCTTC.

The rearrangement uses TRBV28 and TRBJ1-2; 9 positions agree with TRBD1. Trimming removed 3 bases from V and 2 bases from J; junction bases left unmatched: 4. Per the germline V gene, CDR1 is MDHEN and CDR2 is SYDVKM. The CDR3 is 15 amino acids. The CDR3 reads CASSFSDRGNYGYTF. The CDR3 nucleotides are TGTGCCAGCAGTTTCTCCGACAGGGGGAACTATGGCTACACCTTC.

V and J are TRBV19 and TRBJ1-1, with a possible D match to TRBD1 (5 bases). The germline gives CDR1 LNHDA, CDR2 SQIVND (reference sequence). CDR3 length: 12 residues. The germline V and J ends were trimmed by 10 bases and 2 bases, with 11 bases remaining between them. This chain's CDR3 is CATGRKNTEAFF. CDR3 nucleotide sequence: TGTGCCACGGGACGGAAAAACACTGAAGCTTTCTTT. Combining the CDR3 with reference TRBV19 and TRBJ1-1 gives the whole variable domain DGGITQSPKYLFRKEGQNVTLSCEQNLNHDAMYWYRQDPGQGLRLIYYSQIVNDFQKGDIAEGYSVSREKKESFPLTVTSAQKNPTAFYLCATGRKNTEAFFGQGTRLTVV.

J is TRBJ2-3 and V is TRBV4-3; weak D call: TRBD2 (5 bases). This CDR3 is 16 amino acids long. Deletions cut 4 bases from V and 2 bases from J, with 16 bases between. The germline gives CDR1 LGHNA, CDR2 YSLEER. CDR3: CASSPRWRQITDTQYF. CDR3 coding DNA: TGCGCCAGCAGCCCTCGATGGAGGCAGATCACAGATACGCAGTATTTT.

The rearrangement links TRBV7-2 to TRBJ2-5; 9 nucleotides align to TRBD1. This CDR3 is 13 amino acids long. Germline-derived CDR1 and CDR2 are SGHTA and FQGNSA. With V trimmed by 5 bases and J by 4 bases, 2 bases remained unmatched. The CDR3 DNA reads TGTGCCAGCAGCCGACAGGGGGGAGAGACCCAGTACTTC. The encoded protein is CASSRQGGETQYF. Supplemented by reference TRBV7-2 and TRBJ2-5, the full variable domain reads GAGVSQSPSNKVTEKGKDVELRCDPISGHTALYWYRQSLGQGLEFLIYFQGNSAPDKSGLPSDRFSAERTGGSVSTLTIQRTQQEDSAVYLCASSRQGGETQYFGPGTRLLVL.

The chain couples TRBV19 to TRBJ2-1, with 9 bases aligning to TRBD2. J was trimmed by 6 bases and V by 11 bases; bases with no gene match: 11. This CDR3 spans 14 amino acids. The germline V gene encodes CDR1 LNHDA and CDR2 SQIVND (reference sequence). CDR3 DNA sequence: TGTGCCTCTCGAGGGCGGGAGGGCCCCAATGAGCAGTTCTTC. Its translation is CASRGREGPNEQFF. Drawing the rest from reference TRBV19 and TRBJ2-1, the complete variable domain is DGGITQSPKYLFRKEGQNVTLSCEQNLNHDAMYWYRQDPGQGLRLIYYSQIVNDFQKGDIAEGYSVSREKKESFPLTVTSAQKNPTAFYLCASRGREGPNEQFFGPGTRLTVL.

The chain carries TRBV7-9 and TRBJ1-5, with D uncertain. The CDR3 totals 14 residues. The germline gives CDR1 SEHNR, CDR2 FQNEAQ (reference sequence). The V end lost 1 base, the J end lost 2 bases, and 6 bases lay between the germline ends. The CDR3 nucleotides read TGTGCCAGCAGCTTAGGAGGACGCAATCAGCCCCAGCATTTT. It yields the protein CASSLGGRNQPQHF.

This rearrangement joins TRBV19 to TRBJ1-3, with a possible D match to TRBD1 (5 bases). The CDR3 totals 15 residues. V dropped 5 bases and J dropped 0 bases, with 11 bases sitting between them. Germline V gene lookup returns CDR1 LNHDA and CDR2 SQIVND (reference sequence). CDR3 DNA: TGTGCCAGTAGTTGGCAGGGCGACTCTGGAAACACCATATATTTT. It specifies CASSWQGDSGNTIYF.

This clone was recorded once. The gene calls are TRBV5-1 and TRBJ1-1; possible D gene TRBD1, 5 bases. The CDR3 totals 13 residues. V lost 4 bases to trimming and J lost 7 bases, with 14 bases between them. Germline V lookup: CDR1 SGHRS, CDR2 YFSETQ. The CDR3 DNA follows: TGCGCCAGCAGCAGGGACCTAGACTTTGAAGCTTTCTTT. Translating it yields CASSRDLDFEAFF.

This clone was counted a single time. The rearrangement joins TRBV6-5 to TRBJ2-6; D remains unclear. Germline CDR1 MNHEY, CDR2 SVGAGI. This CDR3 comprises 15 residues. Trimming took 0 bases from V and 0 from J, leaving 3 bases between them. CDR3 protein: CASSYSSSGANVLTF. CDR3 nucleotides: TGTGCCAGCAGTTACTCCAGCTCTGGGGCCAACGTCCTGACTTTC.